The 24 T cell receptor beta chains presented below share a single source sample, sequenced in a study of T cell repertoires in cytomegalovirus infection. A single record per CDR3 protein comes from TCRdb applying MiXCR to the reads. This sample has hundreds of thousands of distinct CDR3 sequences, with about a third found just once. The specimen sequenced was PBMCs. These receptors originate from a human donor in good health (CMV status not recorded). Some clones in this sample may be carry-over from other donors' samples.

The chain has TRBV11-2 and TRBJ1-4; maybe TRBD1 (5 bases). The CDR3 is made up of 15 amino acids. V lost 4 bases to trimming and J lost 8 bases, with 17 bases between them. Germline V CDR1 and CDR2: SGHAT, FQNNGV. CDR3 nucleotides: TGTGCCAGCAGCTCCATTTCTCGGGGGGAAGAAAAACTGTTTTTT. Residues: CASSSISRGEEKLFF.

In this sample, this clonotype turned up many times. The chain links TRBV19 to TRBJ2-3, with 8 bases fitting TRBD1. The CDR3 runs to 14 residues. Per the germline V gene, CDR1 is LNHDA and CDR2 is SQIVND (reference sequence). V trimming: 3 bases; J trimming: 5 bases; junction bases outside the gene matches: 4. CDR3 sequence: CASSIQGAEDTQYF. The CDR3 bases are TGTGCCAGTAGTATTCAGGGGGCAGAAGATACGCAGTATTTT.

The chain combines TRBV27 with TRBJ2-1; 13 bases are shared with TRBD2. V trimming: 3 bases; J trimming: 9 bases; junction bases outside the gene matches: 8. This CDR3 contains 16 residues. Germline CDR1 is MNHEY and CDR2 is SMNVEV (reference sequence). The CDR3 is CASSFETSGRFGEQFF. The DNA for the CDR3 is TGTGCCAGCAGTTTTGAGACTAGCGGGAGGTTCGGTGAGCAGTTCTTC.

On this clonotype itself: Given a much more abundant clone one base away, this may be a read error. The final CDR3 position lacks the conserved phenylalanine or tryptophan, pointing to a likely read error. This chain connects TRBV7-8 to TRBJ1-2, with D possibly being TRBD1 (6 bases). CDR1 and CDR2 from the germline V gene are SGHVS and FQNEAQ. V lost 1 base to trimming and J lost 5 bases, with 14 bases between them. The length of the CDR3 is 15 residues. The CDR3 coding sequence is TGTGCCAGCAGCTTAGAAGAACGGACAGAGTATGGCTACACCTTA. This encodes CASSLEERTEYGYTL.

Points on this clonotype: Since no conserved phenylalanine or tryptophan closes the CDR3, a read error is the likely cause. DNA for the CDR3: TGTGCCAGCAGCTTGCACAGGGACTATGGCTACACCTTA. It codes for CASSLHRDYGYTL. The V gene is TRBV7-2, the J gene TRBJ1-2; possibly TRBD1 for D (6 bases). Germline V gene sequence: CDR1 SGHTA, CDR2 FQGNSA. V lost 3 bases and J 3 bases, leaving 8 bases between the germline ends. CDR3 length: 13 amino acids.

The chain combines TRBV5-1 with TRBJ1-2, with D unresolved. V was clipped by 1 base and J by 3 bases, with 7 bases between them. There are 13 residues in the CDR3. The V gene's germline CDR1 is SGHRS and CDR2 YFSETQ. The CDR3 nucleotides read TGCGCCAGCAGCTTGAAGAGACACTATGGCTACACCTTC. It translates to CASSLKRHYGYTF.

This clonotype was seen a handful of times. The chain couples TRBV19 to TRBJ1-4; no definite D call. Trimming cost V 7 bases and J 0 bases, with 12 bases left between them. Germline-derived CDR1 and CDR2 are LNHDA and SQIVND (reference sequence). The CDR3 totals 15 residues. CDR3 protein: CASTSRPSTNEKLFF. The DNA for the CDR3 is TGTGCCAGTACCTCCCGACCGTCAACTAATGAAAAACTGTTTTTT. The entire variable domain, with the rest obtained from reference TRBV19 and TRBJ1-4, is as follows: DGGITQSPKYLFRKEGQNVTLSCEQNLNHDAMYWYRQDPGQGLRLIYYSQIVNDFQKGDIAEGYSVSREKKESFPLTVTSAQKNPTAFYLCASTSRPSTNEKLFFGSGTQLSVL.

The V gene is TRBV20-1, the J gene TRBJ2-1; a weak D match, TRBD1 (5 bases). There are 15 residues in the CDR3. Deletions cut 1 base from V and 6 bases from J, with 16 bases between. Looked up from germline, CDR1 is DFQATT and CDR2 is SNEGSKA (reference sequence). CDR3 region: CSARGQWGISNEQFF. CDR3 nucleotide sequence: TGCAGTGCTAGAGGACAGTGGGGCATAAGCAATGAGCAGTTCTTC.

This clonotype was seen a few times. The V gene is TRBV6-5, the J gene TRBJ2-1; TRBD2 matches at 8 bases. The germline CDR1 and CDR2 sequences are MNHEY and SVGAGI. There are 17 residues in the CDR3. The trim removed 0 bases at V and 5 bases at J, leaving 9 bases unmatched. In DNA form, the CDR3 reads TGTGCCAGCAGTTACTCCTTTTTTGCGGGGGGTCACAATGAGCAGTTCTTC. Its protein product is CASSYSFFAGGHNEQFF.

Many counts were recorded for this clonotype. The chain couples TRBV7-2 to TRBJ2-2; D uncertain. The CDR3 has 15 amino acids. V was trimmed by 1 base and J by 1 base, leaving 7 bases between them. The germline CDR1 and CDR2 sequences are SGHTA and FQGNSA. Written as DNA, the CDR3 is TGTGCCAGCAGCTTAGAGGGCAGGAACACCGGGGAGCTGTTTTTT. Translation: CASSLEGRNTGELFF.

Worth noting for this clonotype: A clone one base away is much larger, so this may be a read error. V and J are TRBV7-2 and TRBJ2-1; 8 bases line up with TRBD2. Germline assignment: CDR1 SGHTA and CDR2 FQGNSA. CDR3 length equals 15 residues. The CDR3 DNA is TGTGCCAGCAGCTATAGCGGGACTTCCAACAATGAGAAGTTCTTC. It is translated as CASSYSGTSNNEKFF.

The chain recombines TRBV29-1 with TRBJ1-1; D ambiguous. Trimming left V 7 bases short and J 5 bases short, with 11 bases between. The length of the CDR3 is 11 residues. Germline assignment: CDR1 SQVTM and CDR2 ANQGSEA. Here the CDR3 DNA reads TGCAGCGCCTCAGAAGGGACTGAAGCTTTCTTT. It specifies CSASEGTEAFF. The full variable domain, its missing parts supplied by reference TRBV29-1 and TRBJ1-1, is SAVISQKPSRDICQRGTSLTIQCQVDSQVTMMFWYRQQPGQSLTLIATANQGSEATYESGFVIDKFPISRPNLTFSTLTVSNMSPEDSSIYLCSASEGTEAFFGQGTRLTVV.

This clonotype was seen a handful of times. The CDR3 region is CASSYQGGLEPQHF. The CDR3 DNA follows: TGTGCCAGCAGCTACCAAGGGGGCTTGGAGCCCCAGCATTTT. The chain is built from TRBV7-2 and TRBJ1-5, with 7 bases fitting TRBD1. CDR3 size: 14 residues. V shed 4 bases, J shed 8 bases, and the junction held 8 bases outside the gene matches. Germline V gene data show CDR1 as SGHTA and CDR2 as FQGNSA.

This clonotype showed up many times. The rearrangement uses TRBV7-2 and TRBJ1-1; 7 bases fit TRBD1. V trimming: 5 bases; J trimming: 0 bases; junction bases outside the gene matches: 6. The CDR3 has 15 amino acids. Germline V gene sequence: CDR1 SGHTA, CDR2 FQGNSA. CDR3: CASSQQTGMNTEAFF. The CDR3 DNA follows: TGTGCCAGCAGCCAACAGACAGGGATGAACACTGAAGCTTTCTTT.

The V gene is TRBV11-2, the J gene TRBJ2-2, with a weak D call TRBD2 (6 bases). Germline V gives CDR1 SGHAT, CDR2 FQNNGV. The CDR3 runs 17 residues. V lost 5 bases and J lost 2, with 18 bases in between. The CDR3 loop is CASSPRLVPFNTGELFF. The CDR3 DNA reads as TGTGCCAGCAGCCCCCGACTAGTCCCCTTTAACACCGGGGAGCTGTTTTTT.

The J gene is TRBJ2-2, the V gene TRBV11-3, with D perhaps given as TRBD1 or TRBD2 (5 bases each). CDR1 and CDR2 from the germline V gene are SGHNT and YENEEA. The germline V and J ends were trimmed by 4 bases and 6 bases, with 9 bases remaining between them. There are 13 residues in the CDR3. The chain's CDR3 is CASSWGSSGELFF. CDR3 sequence (DNA): TGTGCCAGCAGCTGGGGGTCCTCCGGGGAGCTGTTTTTT.

The J gene is TRBJ2-4, the V gene TRBV15; a possible D gene is TRBD2 (7 bases). Germline V gives CDR1 LNHNV, CDR2 YYDKDF (reference sequence). With 6 bases removed from V and 4 bases from J, the gap between germline ends came to 19 bases. This CDR3 region has 16 residues. In DNA form, the CDR3 reads TGTGCCACCAGTCCCAGCGGACAGCGGGGAAAAAACATTCAGTACTTC. The encoded protein is CATSPSGQRGKNIQYF.

This clonotype was counted between two and nine times. The chain carries TRBV7-2 and TRBJ1-6; tentatively, D is TRBD1 (6 bases). The CDR3 length is 15 residues. CDR1 is SGHTA and CDR2 is FQGNSA in the germline V gene. Between the trimmed V and J ends, which lost 5 bases and 9 bases, there was a span of 17 bases. The CDR3 bases are TGTGCCAGCAGCGCCCTACAGGGATGGACTTCACCCCTCCACTTT. It specifies CASSALQGWTSPLHF.

This clonotype showed up just a few times. This sequence joins TRBV29-1 and TRBJ1-1; D is unresolved. Germline values: CDR1 SQVTM, CDR2 ANQGSEA. V lost 0 bases to trimming and J lost 1 base, with 9 bases between them. CDR3 length: 14 residues. CDR3 in DNA: TGCAGCGTTGAAGAGGGCCAGACGAACACTGAAGCTTTCTTT. This encodes CSVEEGQTNTEAFF. Based on the CDR3 plus reference TRBV29-1 and TRBJ1-1, the full variable domain is SAVISQKPSRDICQRGTSLTIQCQVDSQVTMMFWYRQQPGQSLTLIATANQGSEATYESGFVIDKFPISRPNLTFSTLTVSNMSPEDSSIYLCSVEEGQTNTEAFFGQGTRLTVV.

V is TRBV11-3 and J is TRBJ2-1, with TRBD1 identical over 9 bases. The germline V gene encodes CDR1 SGHNT and CDR2 YENEEA. CDR3 length: 14 amino acids. The ends lost 5 bases at V and 8 bases at J; junction bases unmatched: 7. CDR3 DNA sequence: TGTGCCAGCAGCACCGGGACAGGGTCCCATGAGCAGTTCTTC. This encodes CASSTGTGSHEQFF. The complete variable domain, with remaining parts taken from reference TRBV11-3 and TRBJ2-1, reads EAGVVQSPRYKIIEKKQPVAFWCNPISGHNTLYWYLQNLGQGPELLIRYENEEAVDDSQLPKDRFSAERLKGVDSTLKIQPAELGDSAVYLCASSTGTGSHEQFFGPGTRLTVL.

Only a few counts were recorded for this clonotype. This chain joins TRBV5-1 and TRBJ1-1; tentatively, D is TRBD1 (5 bases). The V end lost 1 base, the J end lost 4 bases, and 17 bases lay between the germline ends. This CDR3 is 16 amino acids long. CDR1 SGHRS and CDR2 YFSETQ come from the germline V gene. The DNA of the CDR3 is TGCGCCAGCAGCTTGTCCCCAGGGCGGATGGGCACTGAAGCTTTCTTT. Protein: CASSLSPGRMGTEAFF.

In the case of this clonotype: The junction differs from germline at one of its ends, possibly a read error. This rearrangement joins TRBV7-6 to TRBJ2-6; D perhaps matches TRBD1 (6 bases). CDR3 length equals 18 residues. Per germline, CDR1 SGHVS and CDR2 FNYEAQ. The CDR3 is CASSPQRQAPSGANVLTF. As DNA, the CDR3 is TGTGCTAGCAGCCCTCAAAGACAGGCCCCCTCTGGGGCCAACGTCCTGACTTTC.

The V and J genes are TRBV7-9 and TRBJ1-4; a possible D gene is TRBD1 (6 bases). CDR1 is SEHNR and CDR2 is FQNEAQ in the germline V gene (reference sequence). V lost 4 bases and J 8 bases, leaving 20 bases between the germline ends. The CDR3 runs to 16 residues. The CDR3 sequence is CASSSESRGLGEKLFF. CDR3 bases: TGTGCCAGCAGCTCGGAGTCCAGGGGCTTGGGGGAAAAACTGTTTTTT.

The chain links TRBV2 to TRBJ2-7; the match to TRBD2 covers 10 bases. V lost 6 bases, J lost 2 bases, and 7 bases stayed unmatched. The CDR3 runs 15 residues. Germline CDR1 SNHLY, CDR2 FYNNEI. The CDR3 sequence is CASRGGLATAYEQYF. The DNA of the CDR3 is TGTGCCAGCAGGGGGGGACTAGCGACAGCCTACGAGCAGTACTTC.